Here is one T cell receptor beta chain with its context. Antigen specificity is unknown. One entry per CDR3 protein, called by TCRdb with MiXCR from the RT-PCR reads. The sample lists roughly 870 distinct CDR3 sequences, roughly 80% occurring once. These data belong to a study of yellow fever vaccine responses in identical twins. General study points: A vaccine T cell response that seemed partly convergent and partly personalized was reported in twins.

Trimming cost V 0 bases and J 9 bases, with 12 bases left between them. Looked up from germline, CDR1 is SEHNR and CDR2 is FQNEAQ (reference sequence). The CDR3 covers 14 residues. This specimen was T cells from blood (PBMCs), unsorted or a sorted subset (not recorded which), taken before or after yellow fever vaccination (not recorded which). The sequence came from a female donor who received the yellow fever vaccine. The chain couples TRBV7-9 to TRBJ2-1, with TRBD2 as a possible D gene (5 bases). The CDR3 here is CASSLALREGEQFF. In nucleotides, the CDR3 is TGTGCCAGCAGCTTAGCGCTTCGGGAAGGTGAGCAGTTCTTC.